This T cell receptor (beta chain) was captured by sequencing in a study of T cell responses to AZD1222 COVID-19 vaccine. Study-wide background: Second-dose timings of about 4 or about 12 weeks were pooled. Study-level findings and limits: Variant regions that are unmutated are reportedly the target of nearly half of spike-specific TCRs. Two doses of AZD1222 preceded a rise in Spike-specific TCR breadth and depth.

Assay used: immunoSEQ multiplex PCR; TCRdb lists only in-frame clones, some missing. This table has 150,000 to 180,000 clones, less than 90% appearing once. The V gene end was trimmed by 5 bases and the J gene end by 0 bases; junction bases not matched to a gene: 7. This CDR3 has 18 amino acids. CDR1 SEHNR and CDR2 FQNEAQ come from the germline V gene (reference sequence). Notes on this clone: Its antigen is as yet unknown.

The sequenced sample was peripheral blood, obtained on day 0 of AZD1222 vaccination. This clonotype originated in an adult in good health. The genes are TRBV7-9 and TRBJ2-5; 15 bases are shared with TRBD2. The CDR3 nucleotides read TGTGCCAGCAGCACAGGGACTAGCGGGGGGCTATACCAAGAGACCCAGTACTTC. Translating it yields CASSTGTSGGLYQETQYF.